This TCR beta chain was documented in a study of naive and memory T cell subsets. Overall study findings and caveats: A clonotype means one alpha or beta sequence, not an alpha/beta pair.

Two oligonucleotides, mixed equimolar, formed the beta constant-region primer covering TRBC1 and TRBC2. The ligated cDNA underwent four PCR rounds using SP2 and nested alpha and beta constant-region primers. TCRdb itself ran the UMI-ligation and nested PCR reads through MiXCR, one entry per CDR3 protein. This sample carries about 120,000 distinct CDR3 sequences, roughly 36% of them seen once, and the ten largest clones take approximately 0.9%. The CDR3 has 14 residues. The germline V gene has CDR1 MDHEN and CDR2 SYDVKM. Trimming removed 3 bases at V and 4 bases at J, with 10 bases between. This clonotype was seen a handful of times. As yet, its antigen is unknown.

This chain connects TRBV28 to TRBJ1-5; weak D call: TRBD1 (5 bases). The sequencing input was central memory CD4+ T cells from blood. This TCR was recovered from a human donor in good health. CDR3 amino acids: CASSLGVRNQPQHF. DNA of the CDR3: TGTGCCAGCAGTTTGGGGGTTAGAAATCAGCCCCAGCATTTT. Together with reference TRBV28 and TRBJ1-5, the CDR3 gives the full variable domain: DVKVTQSSRYLVKRTGEKVFLECVQDMDHENMFWYRQDPGLGLRLIYFSYDVKMKEKGDIPEGYSVSREKKERFSLILESASTNQTSMYLCASSLGVRNQPQHFGDGTRLSIL.